This T cell receptor (beta chain) was found in a study of blood T cell repertoires in COVID-19. As processed by the authors: Quantification of nucleated cells was approximated via reference gene primer amplification. The table came from immunoSEQ multiplex PCR; TCRdb's copy has only in-frame clones and leaves some out. The V and J calls and clone size come from that table; D and trimming were worked out from the DNA. The profile covers approximately 110,000 clones, with approximately 83% appearing a single time and nearly 0.85% taken by the ten largest. V lost 6 bases, J lost 9 bases, and 6 bases stayed unmatched. The CDR3 extends over 15 amino acids. Germline loops: CDR1 MNHEY, CDR2 SVGAGI. This clone has only a few counts.

This chain connects TRBV6-5 to TRBJ2-3; 16 bases line up with TRBD2. The clonotype was recovered from a woman aged 70-85 years with acute or convalescent COVID-19. Sequences were obtained from peripheral blood. For the CDR3, the DNA is TGTGCCAGCAGAAAGGGGACTAGCGGGAGGGACACGCAGTATTTT. Its translation is CASRKGTSGRDTQYF.